This TCR beta chain was retrieved from a study of CD8+ T cells in alopecia areata. Study background: Tofacitinib was taken orally by treated patients, and the dose was 5 to 10 mg twice daily. Study observations and caveats: Scalp clonality decreased significantly with tofacitinib, and so did expanded CD8+ clones among the top 100. A great number of expanded lesional clones endured in scalp and blood during tofacitinib. Just one nonresponder means the tie between baseline CD8+ expansion and response stays uncertain.

V gave up 4 bases and J gave up 13 bases; unmatched junction bases: 13. The CDR3 is made up of 15 amino acids. Germline lookup yields CDR1 MNHEY and CDR2 SVGAGI. RNA, once extracted, was reverse transcribed into cDNA for use as the sequencing template. Measured with immunoSEQ multiplex PCR; TCRdb has only the in-frame clones, and not every one. This repertoire shows 200,000 to 250,000 clones, less than 65% found once; its top ten account for 4% to 5%. Details on this clone: Its antigen is undetermined.

The treatment here: oral pan-JAK inhibitor, 5-10 mg twice daily. The receptor was isolated from a human donor with alopecia areata. Sequencing was performed on CD4+ T cells sorted from blood, taken at week 4, from a patient treated with tofacitinib. The chain uses TRBV6-5 and TRBJ2-1; the match to TRBD2 covers 10 bases. CDR3 loop: CASSSHHLAGVPQFF. The CDR3 DNA reads as TGTGCCAGCAGTTCCCACCACCTAGCGGGGGTTCCTCAGTTCTTC.